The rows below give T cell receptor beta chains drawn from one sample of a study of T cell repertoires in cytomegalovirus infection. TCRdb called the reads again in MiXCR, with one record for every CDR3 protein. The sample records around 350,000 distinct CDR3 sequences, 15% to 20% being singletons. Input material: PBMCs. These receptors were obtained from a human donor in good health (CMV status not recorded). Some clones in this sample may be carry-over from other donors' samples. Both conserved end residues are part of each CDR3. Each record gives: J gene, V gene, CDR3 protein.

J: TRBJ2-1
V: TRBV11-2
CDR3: CASSTTSGPSYNEQFF

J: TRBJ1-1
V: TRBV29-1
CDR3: CSSRPLNTEAFF

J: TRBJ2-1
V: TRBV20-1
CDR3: CSARDLTSGSSYNEQFF

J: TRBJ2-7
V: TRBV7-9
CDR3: CASSRVMGLAREQYF

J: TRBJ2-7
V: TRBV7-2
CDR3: CASSLDASGREQYF

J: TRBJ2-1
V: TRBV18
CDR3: CASSLGFANEQFF

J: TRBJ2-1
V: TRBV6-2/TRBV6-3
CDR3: CASSHRSPYNEQFF

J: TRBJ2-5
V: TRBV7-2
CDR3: CASSQYETQYF

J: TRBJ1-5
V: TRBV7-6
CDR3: CASSLGGVYQPQHF

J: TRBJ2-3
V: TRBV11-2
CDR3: CASSLPAGTGAITDTQYF

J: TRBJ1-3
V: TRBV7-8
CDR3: CASSLLYRLGSGNTIYF

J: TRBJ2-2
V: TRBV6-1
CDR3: CAIAVGLRTGELFF

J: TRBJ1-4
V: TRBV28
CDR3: CASRAGTAPNEKLFF

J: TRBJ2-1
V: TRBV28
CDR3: CASTSWGSDNEQFF

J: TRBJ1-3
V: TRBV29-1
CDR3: CSVEGVVGNTIYF

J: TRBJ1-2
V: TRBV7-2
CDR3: CASSSGGVGYGYTF

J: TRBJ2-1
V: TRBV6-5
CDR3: CASSYSGYHEQFF

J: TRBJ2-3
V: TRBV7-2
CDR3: CASSFDPVSLTQYF

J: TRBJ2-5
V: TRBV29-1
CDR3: CSVTADRVRETQYF

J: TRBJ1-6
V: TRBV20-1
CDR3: CSARTGQNNSPLHF

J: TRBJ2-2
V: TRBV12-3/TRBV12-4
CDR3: CASSFVQGSTGELFF

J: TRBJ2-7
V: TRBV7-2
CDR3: CASSLSGTGYEQYF

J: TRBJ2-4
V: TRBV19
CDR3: CASSIRALGNVKSKNIQYF

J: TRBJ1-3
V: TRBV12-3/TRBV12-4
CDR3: CASSYGRPGNTIYF

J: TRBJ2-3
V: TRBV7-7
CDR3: CASSLGLGGDTQYF

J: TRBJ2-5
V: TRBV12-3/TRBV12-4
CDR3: CASSLVLAGAQETQYF

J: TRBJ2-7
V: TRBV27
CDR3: CAGPGRKDEQYF

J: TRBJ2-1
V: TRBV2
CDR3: CASSETSGNLGEQFF

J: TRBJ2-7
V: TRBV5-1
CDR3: CASSLARDHYEQYF

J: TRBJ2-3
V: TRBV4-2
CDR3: CASSQGGIRVDAQYF

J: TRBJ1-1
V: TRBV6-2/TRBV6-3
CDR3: CASSSGKAFF

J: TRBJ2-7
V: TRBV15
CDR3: CATSRDLAYEQYF

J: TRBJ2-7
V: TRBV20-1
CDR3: CSALIPPAYEQYF

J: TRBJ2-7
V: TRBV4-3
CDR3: CASNQVLSSEQYF

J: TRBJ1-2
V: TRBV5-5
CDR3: CASSKEGLPRGYTF

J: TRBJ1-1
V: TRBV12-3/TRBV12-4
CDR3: CASSWGGSTEAFF

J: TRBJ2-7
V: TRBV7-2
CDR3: CASSLEKSSYEQYF

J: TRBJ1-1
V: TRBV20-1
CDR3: CSAGRSAQGPSEAFF

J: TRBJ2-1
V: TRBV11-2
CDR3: CASSRTPDNEQFF

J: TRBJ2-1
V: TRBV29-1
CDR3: CSALLGGGYNEQFF

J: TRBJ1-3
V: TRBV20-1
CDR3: CSASSGQVGNTIYF

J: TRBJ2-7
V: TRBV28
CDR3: CASRAGTGGFEQYF

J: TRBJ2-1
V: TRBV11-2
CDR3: CASSLGGLAGGVDEQFF

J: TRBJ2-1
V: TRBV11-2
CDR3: CASSRLAGWGNEQFF

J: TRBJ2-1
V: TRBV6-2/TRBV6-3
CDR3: CASSYSSLGQEFF

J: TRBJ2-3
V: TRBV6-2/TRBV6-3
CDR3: CASSYPGTSGTDTQYF

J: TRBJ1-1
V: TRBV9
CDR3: CASSVVGANTEAFF

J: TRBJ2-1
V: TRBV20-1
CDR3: CSARDFDEQFF

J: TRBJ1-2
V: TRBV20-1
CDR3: CSAENRETYGYTF

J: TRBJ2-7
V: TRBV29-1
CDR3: CSVMTGAAEQYF